The T cell receptor beta chain described here comes from a study of early T cells in non-severe SARS-CoV-2 infection. Individual cDNA molecules received unique molecular identifiers during library preparation. TCRdb used MiXCR to reprocess the 5' RACE reads, holding one entry per CDR3 protein. The sample carries some 57,000 distinct CDR3 sequences, about 13% recorded once. Study results and limitations: Matching with VDJdb favored anti-spike CD8 responses (missing private and CD4 specificities).

In this sample, this clonotype turned up many times. Antigen: not known. Germline CDR1 DFQATT, CDR2 SNEGSKA (reference sequence). The junction had 6 bases not matched to a gene; V was cut back by 3 bases and J by 4 bases. The CDR3 is 14 amino acids. The specimen sequenced was whole blood. This clonotype originated in an adult who was a healthcare worker with PCR-confirmed SARS-CoV-2 infection or an uninfected control (not recorded which). This chain connects TRBV20-1 to TRBJ1-2; 9 bases line up with TRBD1. CDR3 DNA sequence: TGCAGTGCTAGTGGGACAGGGAGGGCCTATGGCTACACCTTC. As protein: CSASGTGRAYGYTF.